The 13 T cell receptor beta chains below were found in one sample sequenced in a study of shared clonotypes between healthy human individuals. TCRdb keeps only in-frame clones here, not all; method: immunoSEQ multiplex PCR. The sample lists about 2.4 million clones; over 85% were seen once. The sample consisted of naive CD4+ T cells from PBMCs. The subset denotes: CD45RA+ positively selected. The receptor set was obtained from a man aged 18 to 29 in good health. Some clones in this sample may be carry-over from other donors' samples.

The chain recombines TRBV28 with TRBJ2-7, with D uncertain. Per the germline V gene, CDR1 is MDHEN and CDR2 is SYDVKM. Trimming took 1 base from V and 5 from J, leaving 9 bases between them. The CDR3 is 13 amino acids. DNA for the CDR3: TGTGCCAGCAGTTTATTTAGTAGTGACGAGCAGTACTTC. It encodes CASSLFSSDEQYF.

The chain carries TRBV9 and TRBJ2-1; D is perhaps TRBD1 or TRBD2 (6 bases each). Germline CDR1 is SGDLS and CDR2 is YYNGEE. The ends were cut back, 0 bases at V and 5 bases at J, with 15 bases in the middle. This CDR3 contains 16 residues. The CDR3: CASSVVGRRGDNEQFF. CDR3 nucleotide sequence: TGTGCCAGCAGCGTAGTCGGTCGGAGGGGGGACAATGAGCAGTTCTTC. The complete variable domain, with remaining parts taken from reference TRBV9 and TRBJ2-1, reads DSGVTQTPKHLITATGQRVTLRCSPRSGDLSVYWYQQSLDQGLQFLIQYYNGEERAKGNILERFSAQQFPDLHSELNLSSLELGDSALYFCASSVVGRRGDNEQFFGPGTRLTVL.

The V gene is TRBV7-2, the J gene TRBJ2-2; TRBD2 aligns across 11 bases. The CDR3 has 16 amino acids. Germline V gene lookup returns CDR1 SGHTA and CDR2 FQGNSA. V shed 5 bases, J shed 2 bases, and the junction held 4 bases outside the gene matches. For the CDR3, the DNA is TGTGCCAGCAGCGGGGGACTAGCGGTTAACACCGGGGAGCTGTTTTTT. Protein sequence: CASSGGLAVNTGELFF.

The chain has TRBV4-1 and TRBJ2-6; 7 nucleotides agree with TRBD2. This CDR3 is 15 amino acids long. Trimming removed 2 bases from V and 2 bases from J; junction bases left unmatched: 0. CDR1 is MGHRA, CDR2 YSYEKL, per germline. The CDR3 here is CASSQRGAGANVLTF. CDR3 sequence (DNA): TGCGCCAGCAGCCAACGGGGGGCTGGGGCCAACGTCCTGACTTTC.

The chain recombines TRBV7-7 with TRBJ1-1; D is unresolved. The V end lost 6 bases, the J end lost 4 bases, and 12 bases lay between the germline ends. The CDR3 is 13 amino acids. Looked up from germline, CDR1 is SSHAT and CDR2 is FNYEAQ (reference sequence). CDR3 in amino acids: CASSQQRGTEAFF. CDR3 coding DNA: TGTGCCAGCAGTCAGCAGCGGGGCACTGAAGCTTTCTTT.

This clone has only one observation. The chain carries TRBV9 and TRBJ2-2; D gene ambiguous. There are 12 residues in the CDR3. Germline values: CDR1 SGDLS, CDR2 YYNGEE. V was shortened by 0 bases and J by 8 bases, with 5 bases between the two germline ends. CDR3 bases: TGTGCCAGCAGCGTAGAGCCTGGGGAGCTGTTTTTT. Its protein product is CASSVEPGELFF.

The genes are TRBV6-1 and TRBJ2-3; possibly TRBD1 for D (6 bases). This CDR3 region has 13 residues. Germline loops: CDR1 MNHNS, CDR2 SASEGT. V lost 3 bases to trimming and J lost 6 bases, with 10 bases between them. CDR3 bases: TGTGCCAGCAGTGATGAGGGGGTGGATACGCAGTATTTT. Encoded protein: CASSDEGVDTQYF.

A word on this clone: Other DNA sequences from this sample encode an identical CDR3 as well. V is TRBV18 and J is TRBJ2-3; the D gene is possibly TRBD2 (5 bases). The CDR3 has 12 residues. V lost 3 bases and J 6 bases, leaving 7 bases between the germline ends. CDR1 and CDR2 (germline): KGHSH, LQKENI. The CDR3 sequence is CASSPSEDTQYF. The DNA of the CDR3 is TGTGCCAGCTCACCTAGCGAGGATACGCAGTATTTT.

This chain uses TRBV27 with TRBJ1-5; D is possibly TRBD1 (6 bases). Germline V gene lookup returns CDR1 MNHEY and CDR2 SMNVEV (reference sequence). The ends were cut back, 5 bases at V and 0 bases at J, with 11 bases in the middle. This CDR3 is 15 amino acids long. The chain's CDR3 is CASSPWTVSNQPQHF. CDR3 sequence (DNA): TGTGCCAGCAGTCCCTGGACAGTTAGCAATCAGCCCCAGCATTTT.

As regards this clone: Other DNA sequences from this sample encode an identical CDR3 as well. The rearrangement joins TRBV7-6 to TRBJ2-5; D gene uncertain. The CDR3 covers 14 residues. From germline, CDR1 is SGHVS and CDR2 FNYEAQ. Trimming took off 0 bases at V and 5 bases at J, with 10 bases between the two ends. CDR3 in amino acids: CASSLATFQETQYF. In DNA, the CDR3 is TGTGCCAGCAGCTTAGCGACTTTCCAGGAGACCCAGTACTTC.

This clone was counted once. The genes are TRBV5-1 and TRBJ2-2; D possibly corresponds to TRBD2 (6 bases). The CDR3 is 16 residues long. Trimming left V 0 bases short and J 2 bases short, with 11 bases between. Looked up from germline, CDR1 is SGHRS and CDR2 is YFSETQ. CDR3: CASSLGTSRNTGELFF. CDR3 in DNA: TGCGCCAGCAGCTTGGGAACTAGCAGAAACACCGGGGAGCTGTTTTTT.

The V gene is TRBV28, the J gene TRBJ1-2; D ambiguous. Between the trimmed V and J ends, which lost 3 bases and 4 bases, there was a span of 15 bases. Germline CDR1 MDHEN, CDR2 SYDVKM. The CDR3 runs to 15 residues. In nucleotides, the CDR3 is TGTGCCAGCAGTTTCTCCGATAGGACGGGCTATGGCTACACCTTC. It encodes CASSFSDRTGYGYTF.

The rearrangement joins TRBV5-6 to TRBJ1-1; D not certain. Germline V lookup: CDR1 SGHDT, CDR2 YYEEEE. V was shortened by 1 base and J by 0 bases, with 4 bases between the two germline ends. The CDR3 is 13 residues long. Here the CDR3 DNA reads TGTGCCAGCAGCTTGTCGGTGAACACTGAAGCTTTCTTT. Amino acids: CASSLSVNTEAFF.